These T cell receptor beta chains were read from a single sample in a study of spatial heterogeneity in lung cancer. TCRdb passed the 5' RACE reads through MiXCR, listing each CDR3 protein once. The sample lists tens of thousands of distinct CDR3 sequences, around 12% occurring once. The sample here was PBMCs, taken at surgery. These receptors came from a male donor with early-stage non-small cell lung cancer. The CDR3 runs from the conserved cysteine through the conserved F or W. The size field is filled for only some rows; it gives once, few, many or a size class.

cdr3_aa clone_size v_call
CASSTGDRGRVNTEAFF many TRBV7-8
CAIRNSGVTRETQYF few TRBV10-3
CASSSFGGITDTQYF many TRBV7-2
CACGGRPPNNEQFF many TRBV7-6
CASSGGLAEETQYF NA TRBV2
CASSLRTIGELFF few TRBV7-9
CASSQQQGPYEQYF NA TRBV14
CASSQEGFTEAFF few TRBV4-3
CASVWSSVPNYGYTF few TRBV7-9
CASSLGPEDEAFF NA TRBV12-3/TRBV12-4
CASGLPAKNIQYF NA TRBV6-2/TRBV6-3
CASRGQGAGTDTQYF NA TRBV2
CSAKRGEFSYEQYF NA TRBV20-1
CSVVAFPPRATTYEQYF few TRBV29-1
CASSGIRKNIQYF NA TRBV5-6
CATSDSLSGGEQYF many TRBV24-1
CASSLVGTSGGSGANVLTF few TRBV7-2
CASRMSGREVYEQYF NA TRBV28
CASSPTGTPLGARNF NA TRBV13
CASSYSNQNQPQHF few TRBV6-2/TRBV6-3
CASRPPSGSRDEQFF many TRBV6-2/TRBV6-3
CASSRQGSQPQHF many TRBV6-5
CASSFSLGGETQYF NA TRBV5-1
CASSLGVGSLDTQYF NA TRBV7-2
CASSLGPQETQYF many TRBV5-1
CASSHPGLAGGAGELFF few TRBV3-1
CASSQEPGLSVTGELFF many TRBV14
CASRSDRQGKFEQYF NA TRBV12-2
CASRRQGAGANVLTF NA TRBV6-5
CSVGTSGDNEQFF few TRBV29-1
CASSSAGVPRQFF NA TRBV5-6
CASSPRETQYF many TRBV7-2
CSVSTGTASTDTQYF few TRBV29-1
CASRVNLNTEAFF few TRBV10-2
CSAYGGGTEAFF many TRBV20-1
CASYSGRKTYEQYF NA TRBV6-2/TRBV6-3
CASSFPPGVQYF few TRBV19
CASSAGTGGNEKLFF few TRBV5-1
CASSFTSGRVWDNEQFF NA TRBV7-8
CASSSRTGGRSNQPQHF many TRBV27
CASSLATLQETQYF NA TRBV7-9
CASRRTGIYEQYF few TRBV28
CASSLESGRAAFF NA TRBV5-1
CASSLEVQGKTQYF few TRBV5-1
CSASSGGNQPQHF few TRBV20-1
CASSYSRTLAETQYF few TRBV6-5
CASSPRPGRAFF few TRBV14
CASSYYGGTTTYEQYF few TRBV6-2/TRBV6-3
CASSPLGRTNTGELFF many TRBV14
CASSVQKNTGELFF few TRBV2
CASSLQGNSYEQYF few TRBV3-1
CAWSTTSGRALEVRFF few TRBV30
CASSSPDMSYEQYF NA TRBV28
CSASRGGNQPQHF NA TRBV20-1